The 17 T cell receptor beta chains in this list originate from one sample, sequenced in a study of human T cells and chemical hapten exposure. Indicated time point: patch test 3, about 24 weeks after DPC sensitization. The treatment denotes: therapeutic diphenylcyclopropenone sensitization with weekly scalp DPC. TCRdb used MiXCR to reprocess the RACE reads, holding one entry per CDR3 protein. Of some 60,000 distinct CDR3 sequences listed, roughly 12% were seen once; the top ten hold about 2.4%. The source material was whole blood, sampled in connection with sensitization to the hapten diphenylcyclopropenone (DPC). These receptors came from a man aged 25-45 years with alopecia areata. Some clones in this sample may be carry-over from other donors' samples.

This clonotype was counted many times. The chain joins TRBV6-6 to TRBJ2-3; no clear D. The V end lost 2 bases, the J end lost 4 bases, and 10 bases lay between the germline ends. The CDR3 spans 14 residues. Germline V lookup: CDR1 MNHNY, CDR2 SVGAGI (reference sequence). The CDR3 loop is CASSYPRYSDTQYF. The CDR3 DNA is TGTGCCAGCAGTTACCCCCGATACTCAGATACGCAGTATTTT.

The chain uses TRBV20-1 and TRBJ2-1, with D possibly being TRBD1 (5 bases). V was clipped by 4 bases and J by 9 bases, with 10 bases between them. Germline V gene sequence: CDR1 DFQATT, CDR2 SNEGSKA (reference sequence). The CDR3 consists of 11 residues. CDR3 region: CSAIQGSEQFF. For the CDR3, the DNA is TGCAGTGCTATTCAGGGAAGTGAGCAGTTCTTC.

This clonotype was counted at least ten times. V usage is TRBV7-8 and J usage is TRBJ1-1, with a tentative D call TRBD1 (5 bases). Germline CDR1 SGHVS, CDR2 FQNEAQ. Trimming stripped 2 bases from V and 1 base from J, with 17 bases between. This CDR3 is 17 amino acids long. The CDR3 is CASSLRGRGRGNTEAFF. DNA for the CDR3: TGTGCCAGCAGCTTACGGGGACGGGGGAGAGGGAACACTGAAGCTTTCTTT.

The chain uses TRBV3-1 and TRBJ1-1; D gene uncertain. V was shortened by 4 bases and J by 3 bases, with 12 bases between the two germline ends. The CDR3 has 14 amino acids. The V gene's germline CDR1 is LGHDT and CDR2 YNNKEL (reference sequence). The CDR3 spells CASSLRTEHTEAFF. DNA of the CDR3: TGTGCCAGCAGCCTCCGGACCGAACACACTGAAGCTTTCTTT.

This clonotype was seen more than once but under ten times. V usage is TRBV29-1 and J usage is TRBJ1-1; TRBD1 might be the D (5 bases). The V gene's germline CDR1 is SQVTM and CDR2 ANQGSEA. The CDR3 spans 14 residues. Trimming cost V 7 bases and J 6 bases, with 21 bases left between them. CDR3 loop: CSGKGRGGVAEAFF. CDR3 DNA: TGCAGCGGCAAAGGACGGGGGGGTGTCGCTGAAGCTTTCTTT.

Ten or more counts support this clonotype. The chain couples TRBV7-6 to TRBJ2-7, with D perhaps matching TRBD1 (6 bases). The CDR3 extends over 12 amino acids. Germline CDR1 is SGHVS and CDR2 is FNYEAQ. The V gene lost 5 bases and the J gene lost 4 bases, with 9 bases spanning the gap. The CDR3 here is CASSLQGYEQYF. Written as DNA, the CDR3 is TGTGCCAGCAGCCTACAGGGATACGAGCAGTACTTC.

This clonotype has ten or more counts. The rearrangement joins TRBV6-2 or TRBV6-3 to TRBJ2-2; no definite D call. CDR3 length equals 13 residues. Germline lookup yields CDR1 MNHEY and CDR2 SVGEGT. Deletions cut 2 bases from V and 3 bases from J, with 4 bases between. DNA of the CDR3: TGTGCCAGCAGTTACACGGACACCGGGGAGCTGTTTTTT. Residues: CASSYTDTGELFF.

This clonotype was counted between two and nine times. The V gene is TRBV10-3, the J gene TRBJ2-2, with D hard to call. This CDR3 is built from 13 residues. Trimming cost V 11 bases and J 5 bases, with 15 bases left between them. Germline CDR1 ENHRY, CDR2 SYGVKD. The CDR3 sequence: CALSVVGTGELFF. DNA of the CDR3: TGTGCCCTCTCAGTAGTAGGAACCGGGGAGCTGTTTTTT.

This clonotype was observed a few times. V gene TRBV21-1 combines with J gene TRBJ2-7. TRBV21-1 is designated a pseudogene. This CDR3 has 13 residues. The CDR3 here is CASRMTFTYEQYF. DNA for the CDR3: TGTGCCAGCAGGATGACGTTCACCTACGAGCAGTACTTC.

This clonotype was detected a few times. The rearrangement links TRBV7-3 to TRBJ1-6; 8 bases line up with TRBD1. With V trimmed by 3 bases and J by 6 bases, 7 bases remained unmatched. CDR1 and CDR2 (germline): SGHTA, FQGTGA. The CDR3 totals 16 residues. Here the CDR3 reads CASSLTGDPGNSPLHF. CDR3 coding DNA: TGTGCCAGCAGCTTGACAGGGGATCCTGGTAATTCACCCCTCCACTTT.

V is TRBV7-6 and J is TRBJ2-5; D is possibly TRBD1 (5 bases). CDR3 size: 15 residues. Trimming cost V 5 bases and J 3 bases, with 16 bases left between them. In germline, CDR1 is SGHVS, CDR2 FNYEAQ. In DNA form, the CDR3 reads TGTGCCAGCAGCACGACAGCGAAATTCAAAGAGACCCAGTACTTC. This gives the protein CASSTTAKFKETQYF.

A word on this clonotype: This may come from a read error, since a much larger clone is one base off. The chain couples TRBV18 to TRBJ2-2; D is perhaps TRBD1 or TRBD2 (5 bases each). CDR3 length equals 15 residues. Germline V CDR1 and CDR2: KGHSH, LQKENI. The CDR3 loop reads CVSSPGLGPSGELFF. The CDR3 DNA reads TGTGTCAGCTCACCAGGACTGGGGCCTTCCGGGGAGCTGTTTTTT.

This sequence joins TRBV2 and TRBJ1-6; D is perhaps TRBD1 (6 bases). Germline V gene sequence: CDR1 SNHLY, CDR2 FYNNEI. With 7 bases removed from V and 7 bases from J, the gap between germline ends came to 17 bases. The CDR3 loop spans 15 amino acids. CDR3 coding DNA: TGTGCCAGCATCAGATCAACCGGGACAAATTCACCCCTCCACTTT. Amino acids: CASIRSTGTNSPLHF.

This clonotype was seen many times. The V gene is TRBV15, the J gene TRBJ2-2; D not resolved. The CDR3 length is 16 residues. The V end was cut by 0 bases, the J end by 7 bases, with 15 bases between. The germline V gene has CDR1 LNHNV and CDR2 YYDKDF (reference sequence). CDR3 protein: CATSRDISLNVGELFF. The CDR3 region has the DNA TGTGCCACCAGCAGAGATATAAGTCTGAACGTCGGGGAGCTGTTTTTT. The full variable domain, with the rest looked up from reference TRBV15 and TRBJ2-2, is DAMVIQNPRYQVTQFGKPVTLSCSQTLNHNVMYWYQQKSSQAPKLLFHYYDKDFNNEADTPDNFQSRRPNTSFCFLDIRSPGLGDTAMYLCATSRDISLNVGELFFGEGSRLTVL.

The sample holds a few counts of this clonotype. The V gene is TRBV19, the J gene TRBJ2-6; 9 nucleotides align to TRBD1. This CDR3 is built from 20 residues. The germline V gene has CDR1 LNHDA and CDR2 SQIVND (reference sequence). Losses at the gene ends were 1 base for V and 2 bases for J; bases not matched to a gene: 12. CDR3 in amino acids: CASSIAPLDRGQTGANVLTF. The CDR3 DNA reads as TGTGCCAGTAGTATAGCCCCTCTGGACAGGGGACAAACTGGGGCCAACGTCCTGACTTTC.

This clonotype came up many times. The chain employs TRBV5-4 and TRBJ1-6, with D possibly being TRBD1 (5 bases). CDR1 is SGHNT, CDR2 YYREEE, per germline (reference sequence). The CDR3 is 16 amino acids. With 1 base removed from V and 10 bases from J, the gap between germline ends came to 18 bases. CDR3 loop: CASSLKGQGVRSPLHF. DNA for the CDR3: TGTGCCAGCAGCTTGAAGGGGCAGGGTGTTAGGTCACCCCTCCACTTT.

The table lists this clonotype with a few counts. The rearrangement joins TRBV20-1 to TRBJ1-2; 7 bases are shared with TRBD1. Looked up from germline, CDR1 is DFQATT and CDR2 is SNEGSKA (reference sequence). The CDR3 has 13 amino acids. V lost 6 bases and J lost 0; bases outside the gene matches: 4. The CDR3 sequence: CSANRGTNYGYTF. In DNA form, the CDR3 reads TGCAGTGCGAACAGGGGAACTAACTATGGCTACACCTTC.